The TCR beta chain under discussion was sequenced for a study of brain T cells in children with intractable seizures. In germline, CDR1 is MNHEY, CDR2 SMNVEV (reference sequence). V lost 4 bases and J 10 bases, leaving 14 bases between the germline ends. The CDR3 runs 13 residues. Data came from immunoSEQ multiplex PCR; TCRdb stores just in-frame clones and leaves some out. The table has over 95,000 clones, 94% seen once. Surgery cases with the highest brain T cell transcript signatures were chosen for sequencing. Patients received at least one anti-epileptic drug before surgery. The clonotype was recovered from a boy younger than two with hemimegalencephaly and intractable seizures. The sequences come from peripheral blood, collected at surgery. The chain recombines TRBV27 with TRBJ2-1; tentatively, D is TRBD1 (6 bases). CDR3 sequence reads: CASSSTGFREQFF. In DNA form, the CDR3 reads TGTGCCAGCAGTTCCACAGGGTTTCGAGAGCAGTTCTTC.